One and the same sample provided the 32 T cell receptor beta chains below, sequenced in a study of blood T cell repertoires in COVID-19. Clones were sequenced by immunoSEQ multiplex PCR, and TCRdb holds only the in-frame ones, with some missing. The sample holds about 62,000 clones, roughly 85% seen once. The sample taken for sequencing was peripheral blood. The source is a woman over 75 with acute or convalescent COVID-19.

The J gene is TRBJ1-2, the V gene TRBV5-1; 9 positions match TRBD1. CDR3 size: 17 residues. Germline CDR1 reads SGHRS; CDR2 reads YFSETQ. The V gene end was trimmed by 6 bases and the J gene end by 7 bases; junction bases not matched to a gene: 19. DNA of the CDR3: TGCGCCAGCACAGCGAGCATGACAGGGGGACTTGGTGGTGGCTACACCTTC. Its translation is CASTASMTGGLGGGYTF.

The rearrangement links TRBV6-4 to TRBJ2-1, with a weak D call TRBD2 (7 bases). There are 15 residues in the CDR3. Germline V CDR1 and CDR2: MRHNA, SNTAGT. Trimming took off 0 bases at V and 2 bases at J, with 8 bases between the two ends. Here the CDR3 DNA reads TGTGCCAGCAGTGACTCGGGGGGGCCCTACAATGAGCAGTTCTTC. It codes for CASSDSGGPYNEQFF.

The J gene is TRBJ2-7, the V gene TRBV5-1; 8 bases are shared with TRBD2. Germline assignment: CDR1 SGHRS and CDR2 YFSETQ. Trimming cost V 0 bases and J 3 bases; bases outside gene matches: 2. The CDR3 is made up of 14 amino acids. The CDR3 bases are TGCGCCAGCAGCTTGGGACTAGCGTTCTACGAGCAGTACTTC. Its protein product is CASSLGLAFYEQYF.

The V and J genes are TRBV28 and TRBJ1-3, with D unresolved. Germline CDR1 reads MDHEN; CDR2 reads SYDVKM. The CDR3 is 16 residues long. The V end lost 5 bases, the J end lost 0 bases, and 14 bases lay between the germline ends. This CDR3 is CASSGPLPSSGNTIYF. CDR3 nucleotide sequence: TGTGCCAGCAGTGGGCCCTTGCCCAGCTCTGGAAACACCATATATTTT.

The chain recombines TRBV9 with TRBJ2-7, with D uncertain. From germline, CDR1 is SGDLS and CDR2 YYNGEE. V was trimmed by 3 bases and J by 1 base, leaving 17 bases between them. The CDR3 totals 16 residues. The CDR3 nucleotides are TGTGCCAGCAGCGCCGGCGGAGCCGACGGATCCTACGAGCAGTACTTC. It is translated as CASSAGGADGSYEQYF.

This clone has a single count. The chain is built from TRBV27 and TRBJ1-4; 8 nucleotides match TRBD1. CDR3 length: 19 amino acids. In germline, CDR1 is MNHEY, CDR2 SMNVEV (reference sequence). V shed 1 base, J shed 1 base, and the junction held 11 bases outside the gene matches. The CDR3 region has the DNA TGTGCCAGCAGTTTATGGTATCCGGGACAGGAGGGAACTAATGAAAAACTGTTTTTT. Translation: CASSLWYPGQEGTNEKLFF.

The V call is TRBV5-1, the J call TRBJ2-3; D gene ambiguous. The CDR3 totals 15 residues. Germline CDR1 is SGHRS and CDR2 is YFSETQ. The V end was cut by 0 bases, the J end by 0 bases, with 8 bases between. CDR3 sequence (DNA): TGCGCCAGCAGCTTGGACGGCGGCAGCACAGATACGCAGTATTTT. Its protein is CASSLDGGSTDTQYF.

J is TRBJ2-2 and V is TRBV6-5; a possible D gene is TRBD2 (5 bases). V was shortened by 0 bases and J by 6 bases, with 11 bases between the two germline ends. This CDR3 comprises 15 residues. Germline V gene data show CDR1 as MNHEY and CDR2 as SVGAGI. This CDR3 is CASSYSRRVAGELFF. DNA of the CDR3: TGTGCCAGCAGTTACTCGCGGCGGGTGGCCGGGGAGCTGTTTTTT.

The chain employs TRBV28 and TRBJ2-3; 13 bases align to TRBD2. CDR1 is MDHEN and CDR2 is SYDVKM in the germline V gene. This CDR3 is 16 amino acids long. After removal of 4 bases from V and 3 bases from J, the junction contained 4 bases not matched to a gene. CDR3 DNA sequence: TGTGCCAGCAGTTCGGGACTAGCGGGATATACAGATACGCAGTATTTT. Its protein product is CASSSGLAGYTDTQYF. Drawing the rest from reference TRBV28 and TRBJ2-3, the complete variable domain is DVKVTQSSRYLVKRTGEKVFLECVQDMDHENMFWYRQDPGLGLRLIYFSYDVKMKEKGDIPEGYSVSREKKERFSLILESASTNQTSMYLCASSSGLAGYTDTQYFGPGTRLTVL.

The chain couples TRBV30 to TRBJ2-3; 8 nucleotides align to TRBD2. The CDR3 loop spans 17 amino acids. Germline loops: CDR1 GTSNPN, CDR2 SVGIG (reference sequence). V shed 1 base and J 2 bases; nucleotides not matched to a gene: 11. CDR3 sequence reads: CAWSAAPLRGVTDTQYF. CDR3 nucleotides: TGTGCCTGGAGTGCCGCCCCCTTGCGGGGGGTCACAGATACGCAGTATTTT.

The chain combines TRBV6-6 with TRBJ1-2, with TRBD1 matching over 7 bases. After removal of 5 bases from V and 8 bases from J, the junction contained 8 bases not matched to a gene. Germline-derived CDR1 and CDR2 are MNHNY and SVGAGI (reference sequence). This CDR3 is built from 13 residues. For the CDR3, the DNA is TGTGCCAGCAGTATCACAGGGGCCTCGGGCTACACCTTC. Amino acid sequence: CASSITGASGYTF.

The rearrangement links TRBV7-8 to TRBJ2-1; 12 positions match TRBD2. Germline V gives CDR1 SGHVS, CDR2 FQNEAQ. The CDR3 sequence is 18 residues long. V shed 3 bases and J 8 bases; nucleotides not matched to a gene: 14. CDR3 loop: CASSFSGTSGSGGDEQFF. The CDR3 region has the DNA TGTGCCAGCAGCTTTTCCGGGACTAGCGGGTCGGGCGGGGATGAGCAGTTCTTC.

The genes are TRBV5-5 and TRBJ2-2, with TRBD2 identical over 8 bases. J lost 6 bases, V lost 4 bases, and 8 bases had no gene match. Germline V CDR1 and CDR2: SGHKS, YYEKEE (reference sequence). The CDR3 contains 15 residues. The CDR3 sequence: CASSPLRGGAGELFF. CDR3 nucleotide sequence: TGTGCCAGCAGCCCTCTTCGGGGGGGCGCCGGGGAGCTGTTTTTT.

The rearrangement joins TRBV6-5 to TRBJ1-2; D might be TRBD1 (5 bases). Germline CDR1 MNHEY, CDR2 SVGAGI. The CDR3 is 15 amino acids. The V and J ends lost 4 bases and 4 bases respectively, with 16 bases between them. CDR3 sequence reads: CASSSSGGGIYGYTF. CDR3 coding DNA: TGTGCCAGCAGTTCCAGCGGGGGGGGAATCTATGGCTACACCTTC.

This clone was observed a single time. The V gene is TRBV4-2, the J gene TRBJ1-2; tentative D call: TRBD1 (6 bases). The CDR3 extends over 14 amino acids. Germline V gives CDR1 LGHNA, CDR2 YNFKEQ. Trimming pared 4 bases from V and 7 bases from J, leaving 16 bases between. The CDR3 sequence: CASSPTNRASGYTF. For the CDR3, the DNA is TGTGCCAGCAGCCCAACGAACAGGGCAAGTGGCTACACCTTC.

The chain uses TRBV6-5 and TRBJ2-5; 8 bases line up with TRBD1. Unmatched junction bases numbered 13, after V lost 11 bases and J lost 5 bases. Germline lookup yields CDR1 MNHEY and CDR2 SVGAGI. This CDR3 is built from 14 residues. CDR3 in DNA: TGTGCCTCCCTCAGGCAGGGGGCTGGGGAGACCCAGTACTTC. Amino acids: CASLRQGAGETQYF.

The rearrangement uses TRBV12-3 or TRBV12-4 and TRBJ1-2, with D possibly being TRBD1 (5 bases). There are 13 residues in the CDR3. The V end lost 2 bases, the J end lost 2 bases, and 6 bases lay between the germline ends. CDR3 residues: CASSLQGNYGYTF. The DNA for the CDR3 is TGTGCCAGCAGTTTACAGGGAAACTATGGCTACACCTTC.

V gene TRBV4-2 combines with J gene TRBJ1-2, with 11 bases matching TRBD1. This CDR3 has 17 residues. The J segment lost 8 bases and the V segment lost 3 bases, leaving 14 bases of the junction unmatched. Germline V gene sequence: CDR1 LGHNA, CDR2 YNFKEQ. The CDR3 nucleotides read TGTGCCAGCAGCCAGCCTCCCGGGACAGGGGGATTTGGCGGCTACACCTTC. Amino acid sequence: CASSQPPGTGGFGGYTF.

In DNA, the CDR3 is TGCAGCGTTGGACTAGCGGGGGGAATCACCGGGGAGCTGTTTTTT. Protein: CSVGLAGGITGELFF. The chain couples TRBV29-1 to TRBJ2-2; 13 positions match TRBD2. The germline V gene has CDR1 SQVTM and CDR2 ANQGSEA. The V gene end was trimmed by 4 bases and the J gene end by 4 bases; junction bases not matched to a gene: 3. CDR3 length: 15 amino acids.

The J gene is TRBJ1-5, the V gene TRBV7-9; no clear D. The CDR3 totals 14 residues. The germline V and J ends were trimmed by 3 bases and 0 bases, with 6 bases remaining between them. Germline V CDR1 and CDR2: SEHNR, FQNEAQ (reference sequence). The CDR3 is CASSFQSSNQPQHF. For the CDR3, the DNA is TGTGCCAGCAGCTTTCAGTCTAGCAATCAGCCCCAGCATTTT.

The rearrangement uses TRBV6-9 and TRBJ2-5, with 14 bases that match TRBD2. The junction had 8 bases not matched to a gene; V was cut back by 10 bases and J by 4 bases. CDR1 MNHGY and CDR2 SVAAGI come from the germline V gene. This CDR3 contains 15 residues. This CDR3 is CATKKTSGRVETQYF. DNA of the CDR3: TGTGCCACGAAGAAGACTAGCGGGAGGGTAGAGACCCAGTACTTC.

This chain joins TRBV27 and TRBJ2-4; 10 bases align to TRBD1. Trimming removed 5 bases from V and 3 bases from J; junction bases left unmatched: 7. CDR1 MNHEY and CDR2 SMNVEV come from the germline V gene (reference sequence). The CDR3 contains 16 residues. CDR3 nucleotides: TGTGCCAGCAGTGATGGACAGGGGGGTGTCAAAAACATTCAGTACTTC. This translates into CASSDGQGGVKNIQYF.

The rearrangement uses TRBV5-4 and TRBJ1-2; 7 bases fit TRBD1. V lost 3 bases, J lost 6 bases, and 8 bases stayed unmatched. Germline lookup yields CDR1 SGHNT and CDR2 YYREEE (reference sequence). This CDR3 is 14 amino acids long. The CDR3 DNA reads as TGTGCCAGCAGCTACCCCGGACAGGCCCATGGCTACACCTTC. Its translation is CASSYPGQAHGYTF. The complete variable domain, with remaining parts taken from reference TRBV5-4 and TRBJ1-2, reads ETGVTQSPTHLIKTRGQQVTLRCSSQSGHNTVSWYQQALGQGPQFIFQYYREEENGRGNFPPRFSGLQFPNYSSELNVNALELDDSALYLCASSYPGQAHGYTFGSGTRLTVV.

The V gene is TRBV9, the J gene TRBJ1-2, with 7 bases lining up with TRBD1. The CDR3 consists of 14 residues. V shed 0 bases and J 7 bases; nucleotides not matched to a gene: 6. Germline CDR1 and CDR2: SGDLS and YYNGEE. This CDR3 is CASSVAPGGSGYTF. The CDR3 DNA reads TGTGCCAGCAGCGTAGCTCCAGGGGGTAGTGGCTACACCTTC.

The gene calls are TRBV6-5 and TRBJ2-7, with D hard to call. From germline, CDR1 is MNHEY and CDR2 SVGAGI. Trimming took off 4 bases at V and 5 bases at J, with 12 bases between the two ends. This CDR3 contains 13 residues. This chain's CDR3 is CASSSPKSNEQYF. Written as DNA, the CDR3 is TGTGCCAGCAGTTCCCCGAAGAGCAACGAGCAGTACTTC.

The chain combines TRBV30 with TRBJ1-4, with D possibly TRBD1 on 5 matching bases. V dropped 4 bases and J dropped 4 bases, with 13 bases sitting between them. This CDR3 comprises 14 residues. Germline-derived CDR1 and CDR2 are GTSNPN and SVGIG (reference sequence). The CDR3: CAWKRGGDNEKLFF. The CDR3 DNA reads TGTGCCTGGAAGAGGGGAGGGGATAATGAAAAACTGTTTTTT.

This chain joins TRBV11-2 and TRBJ2-6; D gene ambiguous. The germline V gene has CDR1 SGHAT and CDR2 FQNNGV. The CDR3 loop spans 15 amino acids. V lost 1 base and J lost 2, with 6 bases in between. The CDR3 loop reads CASSLARTGANVLTF. DNA for the CDR3: TGTGCCAGCAGCTTAGCTAGGACTGGGGCCAACGTCCTGACTTTC.

The chain combines TRBV20-1 with TRBJ2-1; D unclear. This CDR3 spans 11 amino acids. Trimming removed 5 bases from V and 3 bases from J, with 5 bases in between. Germline assignment: CDR1 DFQATT and CDR2 SNEGSKA (reference sequence). Written as DNA, the CDR3 is TGCAGTGCTCTAGTCTACAATGAGCAGTTCTTC. Residues: CSALVYNEQFF.

V usage is TRBV6-1 and J usage is TRBJ1-1, with D tentatively TRBD1 (5 bases). The germline CDR1 and CDR2 sequences are MNHNS and SASEGT. The CDR3 runs 12 residues. V lost 2 bases and J 9 bases, leaving 10 bases between the germline ends. CDR3 coding DNA: TGTGCCAGCAGTGAAATGGAGGGGAAAGCTTTCTTT. This encodes CASSEMEGKAFF.

The chain joins TRBV5-4 to TRBJ1-4, with 10 nucleotides matching TRBD1. Germline loops: CDR1 SGHNT, CDR2 YYREEE (reference sequence). V lost 0 bases and J lost 6; bases outside the gene matches: 2. There are 15 residues in the CDR3. CDR3 protein: CASSLVGTGDEKLFF. The DNA for the CDR3 is TGTGCCAGCAGCTTGGTAGGGACAGGGGATGAAAAACTGTTTTTT.

This rearrangement joins TRBV11-3 to TRBJ2-3; TRBD2 matches 7 bases. Germline V gives CDR1 SGHNT, CDR2 YENEEA. This CDR3 comprises 15 residues. With V trimmed by 5 bases and J by 2 bases, 7 bases remained unmatched. CDR3 residues: CASSASSGNTDTQYF. As DNA, the CDR3 is TGTGCCAGCAGCGCATCTAGCGGTAACACAGATACGCAGTATTTT. The full variable domain, rest sourced from reference TRBV11-3 and TRBJ2-3, is EAGVVQSPRYKIIEKKQPVAFWCNPISGHNTLYWYLQNLGQGPELLIRYENEEAVDDSQLPKDRFSAERLKGVDSTLKIQPAELGDSAVYLCASSASSGNTDTQYFGPGTRLTVL.

The chain links TRBV5-1 to TRBJ1-1; D might be TRBD1 (5 bases). This CDR3 contains 13 residues. CDR1 SGHRS and CDR2 YFSETQ come from the germline V gene. V lost 3 bases and J lost 2, with 8 bases in between. The CDR3 loop is CASSWGGNTEAFF. The DNA for the CDR3 is TGCGCCAGCAGCTGGGGGGGAAACACTGAAGCTTTCTTT.